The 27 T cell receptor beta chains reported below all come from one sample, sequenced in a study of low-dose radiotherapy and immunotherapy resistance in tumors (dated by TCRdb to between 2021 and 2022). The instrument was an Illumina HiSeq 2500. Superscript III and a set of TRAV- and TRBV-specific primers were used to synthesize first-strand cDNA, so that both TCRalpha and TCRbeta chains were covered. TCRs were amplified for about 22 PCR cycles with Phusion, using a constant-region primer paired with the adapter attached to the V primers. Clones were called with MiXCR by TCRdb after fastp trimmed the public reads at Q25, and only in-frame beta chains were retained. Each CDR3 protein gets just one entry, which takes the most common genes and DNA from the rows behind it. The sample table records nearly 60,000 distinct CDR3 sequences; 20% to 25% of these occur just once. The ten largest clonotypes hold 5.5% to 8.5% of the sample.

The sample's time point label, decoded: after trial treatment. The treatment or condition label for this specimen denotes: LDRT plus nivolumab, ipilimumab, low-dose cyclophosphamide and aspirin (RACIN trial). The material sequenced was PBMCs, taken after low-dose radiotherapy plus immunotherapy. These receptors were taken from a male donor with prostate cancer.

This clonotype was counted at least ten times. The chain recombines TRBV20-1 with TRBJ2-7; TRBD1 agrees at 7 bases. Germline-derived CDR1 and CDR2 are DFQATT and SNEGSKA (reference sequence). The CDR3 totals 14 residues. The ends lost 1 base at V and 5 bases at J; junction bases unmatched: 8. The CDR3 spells CSARGVTGFNEQYF. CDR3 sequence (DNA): TGCAGTGCTAGAGGTGTGACAGGGTTTAACGAGCAGTACTTC.

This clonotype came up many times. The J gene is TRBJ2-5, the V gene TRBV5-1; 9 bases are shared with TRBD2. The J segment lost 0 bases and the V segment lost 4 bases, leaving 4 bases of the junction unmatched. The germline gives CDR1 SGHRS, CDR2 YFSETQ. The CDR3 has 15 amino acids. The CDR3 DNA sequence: TGCGCCAGCAGCACAGCGGGAGGCCACCAAGAGACCCAGTACTTC. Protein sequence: CASSTAGGHQETQYF.

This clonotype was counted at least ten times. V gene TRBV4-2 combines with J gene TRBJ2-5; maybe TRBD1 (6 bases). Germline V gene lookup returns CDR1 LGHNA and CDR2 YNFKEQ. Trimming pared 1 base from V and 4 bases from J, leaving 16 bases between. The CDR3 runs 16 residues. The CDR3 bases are TGTGCCAGCAGCCAAGCATCCGGAGGACAGCTAGAGACCCAGTACTTC. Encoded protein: CASSQASGGQLETQYF.

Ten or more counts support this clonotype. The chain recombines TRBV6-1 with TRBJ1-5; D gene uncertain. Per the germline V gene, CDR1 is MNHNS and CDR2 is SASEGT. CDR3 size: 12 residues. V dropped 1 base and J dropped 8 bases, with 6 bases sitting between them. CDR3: CASSEDIKPQHF. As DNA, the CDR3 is TGTGCCAGCAGTGAAGACATAAAGCCCCAGCATTTT.

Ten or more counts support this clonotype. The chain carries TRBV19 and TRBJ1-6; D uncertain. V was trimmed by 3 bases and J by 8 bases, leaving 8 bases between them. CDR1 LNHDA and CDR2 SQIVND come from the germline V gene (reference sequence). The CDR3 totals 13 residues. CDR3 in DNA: TGTGCCAGTAGTATCAGTCCGGATTCACCCCTCCACTTT. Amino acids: CASSISPDSPLHF.

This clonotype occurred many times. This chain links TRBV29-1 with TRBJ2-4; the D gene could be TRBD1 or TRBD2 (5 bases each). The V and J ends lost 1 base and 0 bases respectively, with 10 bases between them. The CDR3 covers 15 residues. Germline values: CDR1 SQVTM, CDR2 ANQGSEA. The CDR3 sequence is CSVEAVGTAKNIQYF. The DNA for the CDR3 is TGCAGCGTTGAAGCTGTCGGGACAGCCAAAAACATTCAGTACTTC. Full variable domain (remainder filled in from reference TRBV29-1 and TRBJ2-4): SAVISQKPSRDICQRGTSLTIQCQVDSQVTMMFWYRQQPGQSLTLIATANQGSEATYESGFVIDKFPISRPNLTFSTLTVSNMSPEDSSIYLCSVEAVGTAKNIQYFGAGTRLSVL.

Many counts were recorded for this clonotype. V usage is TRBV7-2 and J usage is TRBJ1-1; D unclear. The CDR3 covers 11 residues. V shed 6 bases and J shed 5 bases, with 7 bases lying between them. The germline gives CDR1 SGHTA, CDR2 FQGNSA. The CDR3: CASRSRTEAFF. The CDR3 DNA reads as TGTGCCAGCAGATCACGGACTGAAGCTTTCTTT.

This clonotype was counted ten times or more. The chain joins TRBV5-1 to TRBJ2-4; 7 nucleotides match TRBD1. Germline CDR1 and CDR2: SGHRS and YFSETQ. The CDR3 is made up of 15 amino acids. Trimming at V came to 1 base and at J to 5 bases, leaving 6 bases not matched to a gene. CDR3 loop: CASSLTGTDQNIQYF. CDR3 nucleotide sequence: TGCGCCAGCAGCTTGACCGGGACAGATCAAAACATTCAGTACTTC. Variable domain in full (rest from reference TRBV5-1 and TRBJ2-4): KAGVTQTPRYLIKTRGQQVTLSCSPISGHRSVSWYQQTPGQGLQFLFEYFSETQRNKGNFPGRFSGRQFSNSRSEMNVSTLELGDSALYLCASSLTGTDQNIQYFGAGTRLSVL.

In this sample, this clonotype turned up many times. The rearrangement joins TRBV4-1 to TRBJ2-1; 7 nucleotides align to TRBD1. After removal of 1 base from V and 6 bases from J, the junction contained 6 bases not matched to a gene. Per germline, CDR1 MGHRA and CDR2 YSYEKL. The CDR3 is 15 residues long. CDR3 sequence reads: CASSQASAGGNEQFF. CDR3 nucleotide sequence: TGCGCCAGCAGCCAAGCATCCGCAGGGGGCAATGAGCAGTTCTTC.

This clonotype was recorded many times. The CDR3 sequence: CSASNKLTGNIQYF. The DNA for the CDR3 is TGCAGTGCTAGCAATAAGTTGACAGGAAACATTCAGTACTTC. The gene calls are TRBV20-1 and TRBJ2-4; a possible D gene is TRBD1 (6 bases). Trimming removed 3 bases at V and 6 bases at J, with 15 bases between. The CDR3 is made up of 14 amino acids. Per the germline V gene, CDR1 is DFQATT and CDR2 is SNEGSKA (reference sequence).

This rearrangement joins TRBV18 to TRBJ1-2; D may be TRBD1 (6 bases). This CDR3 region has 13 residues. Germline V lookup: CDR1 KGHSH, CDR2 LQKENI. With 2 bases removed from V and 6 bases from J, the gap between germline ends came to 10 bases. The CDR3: CASSPLPGDGYTF. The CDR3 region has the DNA TGTGCCAGCTCACCATTGCCAGGGGATGGCTACACCTTC.

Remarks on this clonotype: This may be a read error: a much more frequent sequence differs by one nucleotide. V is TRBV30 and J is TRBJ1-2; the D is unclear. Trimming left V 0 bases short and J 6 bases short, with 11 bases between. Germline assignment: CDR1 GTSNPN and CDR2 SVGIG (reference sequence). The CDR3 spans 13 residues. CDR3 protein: CAWSVQTGHGYTF. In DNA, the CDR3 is TGTGCCTGGAGTGTACAAACGGGTCATGGCTACACCTTC.

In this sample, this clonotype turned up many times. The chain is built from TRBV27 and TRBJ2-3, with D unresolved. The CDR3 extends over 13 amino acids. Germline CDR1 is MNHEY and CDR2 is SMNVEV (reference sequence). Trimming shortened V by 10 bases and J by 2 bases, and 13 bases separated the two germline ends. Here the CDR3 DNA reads TGTGCCACCACTTCGCCGAACACAGATACGCAGTATTTT. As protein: CATTSPNTDTQYF.

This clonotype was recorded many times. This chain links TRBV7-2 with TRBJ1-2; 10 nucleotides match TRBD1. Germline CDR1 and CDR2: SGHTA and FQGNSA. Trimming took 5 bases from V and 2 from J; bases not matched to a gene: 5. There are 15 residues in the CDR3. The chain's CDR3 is CASSRRTGGNYGYTF. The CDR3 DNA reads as TGTGCCAGCAGCCGAAGGACAGGGGGAAACTATGGCTACACCTTC.

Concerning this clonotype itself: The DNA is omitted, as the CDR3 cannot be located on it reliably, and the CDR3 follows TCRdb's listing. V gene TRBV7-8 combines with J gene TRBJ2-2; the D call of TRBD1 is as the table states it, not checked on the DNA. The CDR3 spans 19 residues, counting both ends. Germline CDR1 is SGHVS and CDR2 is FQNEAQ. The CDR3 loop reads CASSLVRGNTGELFFFFFF.

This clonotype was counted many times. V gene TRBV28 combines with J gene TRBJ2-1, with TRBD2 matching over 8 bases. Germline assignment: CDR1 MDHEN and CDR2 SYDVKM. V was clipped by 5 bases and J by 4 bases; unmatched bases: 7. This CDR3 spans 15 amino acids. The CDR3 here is CASSPPGGGYNEQFF. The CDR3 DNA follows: TGTGCCAGCAGTCCACCGGGAGGGGGATACAATGAGCAGTTCTTC.

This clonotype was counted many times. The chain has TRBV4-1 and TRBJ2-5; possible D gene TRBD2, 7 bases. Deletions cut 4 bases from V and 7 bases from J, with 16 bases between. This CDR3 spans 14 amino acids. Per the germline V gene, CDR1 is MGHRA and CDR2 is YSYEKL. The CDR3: CASSPEGGPRTQYF. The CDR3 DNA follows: TGCGCCAGCAGCCCCGAGGGGGGGCCCCGGACCCAGTACTTC.

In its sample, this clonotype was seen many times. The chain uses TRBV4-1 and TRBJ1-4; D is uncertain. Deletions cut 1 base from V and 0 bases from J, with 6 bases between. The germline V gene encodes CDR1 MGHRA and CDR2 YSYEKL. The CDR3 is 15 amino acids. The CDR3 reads CASSQVGTTNEKLFF. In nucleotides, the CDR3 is TGCGCCAGCAGCCAAGTCGGAACAACTAATGAAAAACTGTTTTTT.

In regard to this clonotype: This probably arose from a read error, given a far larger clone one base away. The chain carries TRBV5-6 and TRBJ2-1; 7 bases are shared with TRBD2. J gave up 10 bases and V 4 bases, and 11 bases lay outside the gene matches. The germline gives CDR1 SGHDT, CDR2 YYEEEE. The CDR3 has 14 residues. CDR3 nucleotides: TGTGCCAGCAGCACGAGCGGGACCAACTACGAGCAGTTCTTC. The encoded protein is CASSTSGTNYEQFF.

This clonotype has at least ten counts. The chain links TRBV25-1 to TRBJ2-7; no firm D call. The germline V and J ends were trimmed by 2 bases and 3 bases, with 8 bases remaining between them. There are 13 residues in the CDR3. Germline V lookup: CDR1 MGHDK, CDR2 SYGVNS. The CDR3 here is CASSEPNGYEQYF. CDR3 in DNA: TGTGCCAGCAGTGAACCCAACGGCTACGAGCAGTACTTC.

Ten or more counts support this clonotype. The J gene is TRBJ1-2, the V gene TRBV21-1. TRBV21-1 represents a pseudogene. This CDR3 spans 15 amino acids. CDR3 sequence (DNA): TGTGCCAGCACCCTCCGACGGACGAGGGGCTATGGCTACACCTTC. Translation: CASTLRRTRGYGYTF.

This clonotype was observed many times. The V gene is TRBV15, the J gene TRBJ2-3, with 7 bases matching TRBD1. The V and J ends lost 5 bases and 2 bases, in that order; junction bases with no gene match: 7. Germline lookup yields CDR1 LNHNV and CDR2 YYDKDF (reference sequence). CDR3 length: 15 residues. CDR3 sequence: CATSRIDRDTDTQYF. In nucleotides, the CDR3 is TGTGCCACCAGCCGGATAGACAGGGACACAGATACGCAGTATTTT.

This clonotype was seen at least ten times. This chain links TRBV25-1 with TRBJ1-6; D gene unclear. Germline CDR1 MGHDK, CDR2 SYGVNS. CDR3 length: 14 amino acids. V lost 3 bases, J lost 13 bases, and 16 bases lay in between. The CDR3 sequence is CASSDEDGVSPLHF. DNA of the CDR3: TGTGCCAGCAGTGACGAGGACGGAGTTAGCCCCCTCCACTTT.

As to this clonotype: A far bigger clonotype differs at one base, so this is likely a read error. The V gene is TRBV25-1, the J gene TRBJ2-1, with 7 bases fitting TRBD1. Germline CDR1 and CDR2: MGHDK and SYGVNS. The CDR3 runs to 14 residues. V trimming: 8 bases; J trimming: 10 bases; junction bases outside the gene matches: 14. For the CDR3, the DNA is TGTGCCAGCGCAAGGACAGGACCCACCTACGAGCAGTTCTTC. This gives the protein CASARTGPTYEQFF.

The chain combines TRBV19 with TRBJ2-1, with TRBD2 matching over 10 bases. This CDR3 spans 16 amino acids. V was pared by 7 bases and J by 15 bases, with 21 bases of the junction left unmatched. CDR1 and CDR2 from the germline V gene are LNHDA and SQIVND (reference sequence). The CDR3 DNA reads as TGTGCCAGTAAACCGGGACTAGCGCGGGAGAATGAAGAAGTGTTCTTC. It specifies CASKPGLARENEEVFF.

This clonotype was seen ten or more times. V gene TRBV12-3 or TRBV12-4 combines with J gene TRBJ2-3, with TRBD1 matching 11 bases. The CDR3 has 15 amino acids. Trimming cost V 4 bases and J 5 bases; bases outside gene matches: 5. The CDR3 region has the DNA TGTGCCAGCAGTTCCGGGACAGGGGGGCGAGATACGCAGTATTTT. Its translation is CASSSGTGGRDTQYF.

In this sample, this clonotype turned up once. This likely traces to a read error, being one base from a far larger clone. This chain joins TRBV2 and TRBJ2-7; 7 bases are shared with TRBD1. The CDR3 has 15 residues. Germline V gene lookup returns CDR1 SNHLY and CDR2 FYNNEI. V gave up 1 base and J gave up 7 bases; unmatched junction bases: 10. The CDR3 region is CASSEGGGTYNEQYF. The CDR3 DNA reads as TGTGCCAGCAGTGAAGGAGGGGGCACCTACAATGAGCAGTACTTC.